The table lists the clone carrying this T cell receptor beta chain with a few counts. What it recognizes is unknown. This sample is part of a study of T cell repertoires in cytomegalovirus infection. For the study at large: Shared public TCR beta signatures pointed to both CMV infection and a matching HLA type. General study findings and limits: Dominating the ex vivo response were HLA-C-restricted CMV-specific TCR beta clonotypes.

Using its own MiXCR run on the reads, TCRdb lists one record per CDR3 protein. The top ten clones hold around two fifths of a sample with hundreds of thousands of distinct CDR3 sequences, approximately 46% of them seen once. The sequences come from cultured PBMCs, collected from culture after CMV antigen stimulation. The receptor was derived from a human donor in good health (CMV status not recorded). Some clones in this sample may be carry-over from other donors' samples.

CDR3 residues: CATELRDHEADTQYF. CDR3 nucleotide sequence: TGTGCCACCGAGCTGAGGGACCACGAGGCAGATACGCAGTATTTT. The chain uses TRBV6-2 or TRBV6-3 and TRBJ2-3; D possibly uses TRBD1 or TRBD2 (5 bases each). Germline CDR1 reads MNHEY; CDR2 reads SVGEGT. The V and J ends lost 10 bases and 4 bases respectively, with 21 bases between them. The CDR3 sequence is 15 residues long.